A single sample gave rise to the 14 T cell receptor beta chains below, sequenced in a study of T cells after posttransplantation cyclophosphamide. TCRdb's table, derived via immunoSEQ multiplex PCR, lists solely in-frame clones and lacks some. The repertoire holds thousands of clones, with just under 97% as singletons. Specimen: naive CD8+ T cells sorted from PBMCs. The receptors originated from a woman between 50 and 59 years old in good health and a related stem cell transplant donor.

This clone has a single count. DNA of the CDR3: TGCGCCAGCAGCTTTACCGGGAATGAGCAGTTCTTC. It specifies CASSFTGNEQFF. The gene calls are TRBV5-1 and TRBJ2-1; D call uncertain. The CDR3 is made up of 12 amino acids. Trimming pared 2 bases from V and 7 bases from J, leaving 7 bases between. The germline gives CDR1 SGHRS, CDR2 YFSETQ.

The rearrangement uses TRBV6-5 and TRBJ2-7; perhaps TRBD1 as D (5 bases). CDR3 length: 13 residues. CDR1 is MNHEY, CDR2 SVGAGI, per germline. Deletions cut 7 bases from V and 0 bases from J, with 10 bases between. The CDR3 sequence: CASKGKDSYEQYF. The CDR3 nucleotides are TGTGCCAGCAAGGGGAAGGACTCCTACGAGCAGTACTTC.

V and J are TRBV27 and TRBJ2-1, with a weak D call TRBD2 (5 bases). Trimming shortened V by 2 bases and J by 4 bases, and 9 bases separated the two germline ends. Germline lookup yields CDR1 MNHEY and CDR2 SMNVEV (reference sequence). This CDR3 region has 14 residues. CDR3 sequence (DNA): TGTGCCAGCAGTTTAATGGAGGCGTACAATGAGCAGTTCTTC. This codes for CASSLMEAYNEQFF.

This clone was found once. The genes are TRBV28 and TRBJ2-2; 10 bases are shared with TRBD1. V was clipped by 6 bases and J by 6 bases; unmatched bases: 10. Per germline, CDR1 MDHEN and CDR2 SYDVKM. This CDR3 is 16 amino acids long. CDR3 protein: CASSLRDRGSSGELFF. Written as DNA, the CDR3 is TGTGCCAGCAGCCTACGGGACAGGGGTTCGTCCGGGGAGCTGTTTTTT.

The rearrangement joins TRBV11-2 to TRBJ1-4; the match to TRBD1 covers 7 bases. The CDR3 loop spans 15 amino acids. Unmatched junction bases numbered 9, after V lost 5 bases and J lost 6 bases. Germline values: CDR1 SGHAT, CDR2 FQNNGV. The CDR3 nucleotides are TGTGCCAGCAGCGCCCCCGGGACAGAAGATGAAAAACTGTTTTTT. Protein: CASSAPGTEDEKLFF. Variable domain in full (rest from reference TRBV11-2 and TRBJ1-4): EAGVAQSPRYKIIEKRQSVAFWCNPISGHATLYWYQQILGQGPKLLIQFQNNGVVDDSQLPKDRFSAERLKGVDSTLKIQPAKLEDSAVYLCASSAPGTEDEKLFFGSGTQLSVL.

V usage is TRBV18 and J usage is TRBJ2-7, with 8 positions matching TRBD2. The trim removed 0 bases at V and 0 bases at J, leaving 4 bases unmatched. The CDR3 spans 16 residues. The germline gives CDR1 KGHSH, CDR2 LQKENI. CDR3 DNA: TGTGCCAGCTCACCACCTAGCGGGATTTTCTCCTACGAGCAGTACTTC. This encodes CASSPPSGIFSYEQYF.

This chain links TRBV4-3 with TRBJ2-1; 7 bases align to TRBD2. Per germline, CDR1 LGHNA and CDR2 YSLEER. With 4 bases clipped from V and 1 base from J, the junction kept 7 bases outside the gene matches. The CDR3 totals 16 residues. In DNA, the CDR3 is TGCGCCAGCAGCCCTGGGGGGGAGGGATCCTACAATGAGCAGTTCTTC. It specifies CASSPGGEGSYNEQFF.

V usage is TRBV27 and J usage is TRBJ2-4; 10 bases are a match to TRBD1. Trimming cost V 6 bases and J 8 bases; bases outside gene matches: 10. Germline CDR1 is MNHEY and CDR2 is SMNVEV (reference sequence). The CDR3 loop spans 15 amino acids. CDR3 region: CASRPGTGALDIQYF. In DNA, the CDR3 is TGTGCCAGCAGGCCCGGGACAGGGGCTTTGGACATTCAGTACTTC.

The rearrangement joins TRBV9 to TRBJ2-1; 9 bases match TRBD2. CDR1 and CDR2 from the germline V gene are SGDLS and YYNGEE. This CDR3 region has 16 residues. Trimming cost V 2 bases and J 2 bases; bases outside gene matches: 5. CDR3 bases: TGTGCCAGCAGCGTGGAGCGGGAGGTCGCCTACAATGAGCAGTTCTTC. Its protein product is CASSVEREVAYNEQFF.

The chain employs TRBV19 and TRBJ2-7; 9 bases agree with TRBD1. The CDR3 contains 15 residues. With 5 bases clipped from V and 6 bases from J, the junction kept 11 bases outside the gene matches. Germline CDR1 reads LNHDA; CDR2 reads SQIVND (reference sequence). The CDR3 DNA reads as TGTGCCAGTAGTTCACCGGGACAGGGTTCCGGCGAGCAGTACTTC. This encodes CASSSPGQGSGEQYF.

This clone was observed once. The J gene is TRBJ2-1, the V gene TRBV5-1; D ambiguous. Germline V gene data show CDR1 as SGHRS and CDR2 as YFSETQ. The CDR3 is made up of 12 amino acids. The germline V and J ends were trimmed by 6 bases and 3 bases, with 7 bases remaining between them. The CDR3 spells CASMNSYNEQFF. CDR3 sequence (DNA): TGCGCCAGCATGAACAGCTACAATGAGCAGTTCTTC.

The genes are TRBV29-1 and TRBJ2-5; D unclear. Germline CDR1 reads SQVTM; CDR2 reads ANQGSEA. V shed 0 bases and J shed 5 bases, with 7 bases lying between them. The CDR3 extends over 12 amino acids. The CDR3 region has the DNA TGCAGCGTTGAAGAACTGCCCGAGACCCAGTACTTC. Protein: CSVEELPETQYF.

The chain joins TRBV27 to TRBJ2-7, with 8 bases matching TRBD2. CDR3 length: 14 residues. Germline V gene lookup returns CDR1 MNHEY and CDR2 SMNVEV (reference sequence). The V and J ends lost 6 bases and 1 base, in that order; junction bases with no gene match: 5. The CDR3 sequence: CASRLSGTSYEQYF. CDR3 DNA: TGTGCCAGCAGACTTAGCGGGACTTCCTACGAGCAGTACTTC.

The genes are TRBV15 and TRBJ1-4; D is possibly TRBD1 (5 bases). Germline lookup yields CDR1 LNHNV and CDR2 YYDKDF (reference sequence). CDR3 size: 17 residues. V was shortened by 1 base and J by 0 bases, with 12 bases between the two germline ends. CDR3 residues: CATSRVGGPATNEKLFF. DNA for the CDR3: TGTGCCACCAGCAGAGTCGGGGGTCCCGCAACTAATGAAAAACTGTTTTTT.